This T cell receptor (beta chain) was sequenced for a study of blood T cell repertoires in COVID-19. Study-wide background: The origin of the acute and convalescent COVID-19 samples was the United States, Italy and Spain. In each case, the material was cDNA or gDNA derived from T cells, B-cell-depleted T cells, or PBMCs.

V was cut by 4 bases and J by 0 bases, with 13 bases left in between. Germline V lookup: CDR1 SGHNT, CDR2 YYREEE (reference sequence). The CDR3 is made up of 15 amino acids. Original methodology: Estimated nucleated cell counts came from reference gene primer amplification. Assay used: immunoSEQ multiplex PCR; TCRdb lists only in-frame clones, some missing. D and trimming come from the DNA, and the V and J calls and clone size come from that table. The repertoire holds approximately 230,000 clones, with approximately 79% as singletons. V usage is TRBV5-4 and J usage is TRBJ1-1; a possible D gene is TRBD1 (5 bases). Sequenced: peripheral blood. This receptor was identified in a woman older than 75 with active or convalescent COVID-19. The CDR3, as DNA: TGTGCCAGCAGCCCGAAGGGGCGAATGAACACTGAAGCTTTCTTT. Its protein is CASSPKGRMNTEAFF.